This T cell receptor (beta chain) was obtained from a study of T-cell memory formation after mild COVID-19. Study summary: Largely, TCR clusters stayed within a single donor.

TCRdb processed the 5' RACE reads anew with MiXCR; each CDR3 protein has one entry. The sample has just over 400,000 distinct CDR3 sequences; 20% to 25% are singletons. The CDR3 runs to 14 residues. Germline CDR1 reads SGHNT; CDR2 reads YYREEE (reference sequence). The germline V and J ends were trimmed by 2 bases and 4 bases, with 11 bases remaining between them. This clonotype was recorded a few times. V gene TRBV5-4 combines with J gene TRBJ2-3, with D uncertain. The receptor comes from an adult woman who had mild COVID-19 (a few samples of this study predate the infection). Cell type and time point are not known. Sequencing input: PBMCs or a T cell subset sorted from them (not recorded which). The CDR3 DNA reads TGTGCCAGCAGCTTAGCTAGGATCTCAGATACGCAGTATTTT. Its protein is CASSLARISDTQYF.